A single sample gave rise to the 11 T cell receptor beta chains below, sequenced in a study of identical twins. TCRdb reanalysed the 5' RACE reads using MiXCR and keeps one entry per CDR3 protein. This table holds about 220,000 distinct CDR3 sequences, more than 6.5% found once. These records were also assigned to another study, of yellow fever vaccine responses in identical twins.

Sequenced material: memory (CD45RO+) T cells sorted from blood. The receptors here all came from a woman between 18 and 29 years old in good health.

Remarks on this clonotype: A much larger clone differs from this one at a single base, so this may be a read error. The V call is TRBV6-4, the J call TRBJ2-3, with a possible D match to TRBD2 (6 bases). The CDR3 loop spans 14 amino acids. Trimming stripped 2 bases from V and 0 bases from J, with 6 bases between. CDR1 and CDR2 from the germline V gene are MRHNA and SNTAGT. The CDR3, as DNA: TGTGCCAGCAGTGACGGGACTAGCACAGATACGCAGTATTTT. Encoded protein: CASSDGTSTDTQYF.

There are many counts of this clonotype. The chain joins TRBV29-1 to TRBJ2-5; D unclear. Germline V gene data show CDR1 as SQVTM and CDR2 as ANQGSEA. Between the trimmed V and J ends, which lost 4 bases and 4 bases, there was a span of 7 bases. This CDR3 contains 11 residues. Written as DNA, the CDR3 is TGCAGCGTTGGTGTCGGAGAGACCCAGTACTTC. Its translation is CSVGVGETQYF.

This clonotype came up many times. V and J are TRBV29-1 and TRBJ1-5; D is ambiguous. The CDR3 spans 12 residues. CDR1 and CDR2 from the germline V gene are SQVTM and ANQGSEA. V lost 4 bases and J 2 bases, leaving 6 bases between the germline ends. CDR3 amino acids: CSVAEGNQPQHF. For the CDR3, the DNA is TGCAGCGTTGCCGAGGGCAATCAGCCCCAGCATTTT.

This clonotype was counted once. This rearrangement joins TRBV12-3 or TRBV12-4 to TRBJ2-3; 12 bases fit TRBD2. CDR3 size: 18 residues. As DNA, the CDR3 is TGTACCCGCAGTTTTCCTAGCGGGGGGGCGGGAGGCACAGATACGCAGTATTTT. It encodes CTRSFPSGGAGGTDTQYF.

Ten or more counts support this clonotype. The CDR3 region is CASSVGLFLGETQYF. The CDR3, as DNA: TGCGCCAGCAGCGTGGGTCTCTTCCTAGGGGAGACCCAGTACTTC. The gene calls are TRBV5-1 and TRBJ2-5; no reliable D call. Germline V gene lookup returns CDR1 SGHRS and CDR2 YFSETQ. CDR3 size: 15 residues. V was cut by 4 bases and J by 5 bases, with 18 bases left in between. The full variable domain, in which reference TRBV5-1 and TRBJ2-5 provide the parts outside the CDR3, is KAGVTQTPRYLIKTRGQQVTLSCSPISGHRSVSWYQQTPGQGLQFLFEYFSETQRNKGNFPGRFSGRQFSNSRSEMNVSTLELGDSALYLCASSVGLFLGETQYFGPGTRLLVL.

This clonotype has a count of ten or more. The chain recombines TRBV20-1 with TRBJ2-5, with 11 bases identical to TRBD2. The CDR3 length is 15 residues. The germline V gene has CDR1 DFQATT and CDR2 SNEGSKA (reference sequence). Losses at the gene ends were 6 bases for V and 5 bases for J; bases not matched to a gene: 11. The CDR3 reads CSASLTSGDVETQYF. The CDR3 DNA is TGCAGTGCCTCTCTGACTAGCGGGGATGTGGAGACCCAGTACTTC.

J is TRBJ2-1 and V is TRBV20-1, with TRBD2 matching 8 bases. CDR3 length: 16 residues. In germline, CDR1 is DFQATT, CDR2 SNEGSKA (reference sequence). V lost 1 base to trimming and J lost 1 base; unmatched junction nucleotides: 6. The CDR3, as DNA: TGCAGTGCTAGAGCGGGGACGGGGGGGTCCTACAATGAGCAGTTCTTC. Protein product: CSARAGTGGSYNEQFF.

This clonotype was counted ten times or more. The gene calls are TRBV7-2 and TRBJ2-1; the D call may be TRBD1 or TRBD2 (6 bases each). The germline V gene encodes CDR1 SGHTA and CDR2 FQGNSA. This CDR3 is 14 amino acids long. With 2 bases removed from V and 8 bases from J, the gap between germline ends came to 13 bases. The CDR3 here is CASSLRGARDEQFF. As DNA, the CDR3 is TGTGCCAGCAGCTTAAGGGGGGCCAGAGATGAGCAGTTCTTC.

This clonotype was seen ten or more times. The CDR3 DNA sequence: TGTGCCAGCAGTTCCGGGGAGTATGGCTACACCTTC. Translating gives CASSSGEYGYTF. The chain has TRBV25-1 and TRBJ1-2, with D unresolved. Trimming shortened V by 5 bases and J by 5 bases, and 9 bases separated the two germline ends. The CDR3 is made up of 12 amino acids. Germline assignment: CDR1 MGHDK and CDR2 SYGVNS.

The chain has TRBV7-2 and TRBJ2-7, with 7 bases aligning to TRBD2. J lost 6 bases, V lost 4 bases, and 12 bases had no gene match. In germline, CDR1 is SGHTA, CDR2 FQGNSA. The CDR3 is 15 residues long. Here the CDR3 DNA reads TGTGCCAGCAGCTCATCCGGGAGGACAATGGGCGAGCAGTACTTC. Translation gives CASSSSGRTMGEQYF.

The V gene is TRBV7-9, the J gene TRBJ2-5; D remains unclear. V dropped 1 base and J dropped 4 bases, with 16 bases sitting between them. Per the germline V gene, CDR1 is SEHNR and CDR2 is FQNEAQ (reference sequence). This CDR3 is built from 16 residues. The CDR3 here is CASSLEGSPPRETQYF. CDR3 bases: TGTGCCAGCAGCTTAGAAGGATCTCCCCCGCGAGAGACCCAGTACTTC.